Listed below are T cell receptor beta chains from one sample, sequenced in a study of cytomegalovirus exposure and HLA in healthy donors. Sequencing used immunoSEQ multiplex PCR; TCRdb keeps in-frame clones, though not all of them. The profile shows more than 85,000 clones, approximately 76% of them singletons. Sequencing input: PBMCs. The receptors shown here come from a man between 35 and 55 years old in good health and CMV-seronegative. The CDR3 runs from the conserved cysteine through the conserved F or W. D genes are given only for firm matches. Size values are once, few and many counts, or a class for expanded clones, and some rows have none.

v_call	j_call	clone_size	d_call	cdr3_aa	cdr3_nt
TRBV4-2	TRBJ1-2	few	TRBD1	CASSQKWTGYGYTF	TGTGCCAGCAGCCAAAAATGGACAGGGTATGGCTACACCTTC
TRBV5-1	TRBJ2-7	.	TRBD1	CASNDRGGSSYEQYF	TGCGCCAGCAACGACAGGGGGGGAAGCTCCTACGAGCAGTACTTC
TRBV7-9	TRBJ2-1	.	.	CASTRYNEQFF	TGTGCCAGCACCCGCTACAATGAGCAGTTCTTC
TRBV27	TRBJ1-6	.	TRBD1	CASSPGQGAIGSPLHF	TGTGCCAGCAGCCCGGGACAGGGGGCAATAGGTTCACCCCTCCACTTT
TRBV7-8	TRBJ2-7	.	.	CASSFTLAVSSYEQYF	TGTGCCAGCAGCTTCACCCTTGCGGTGAGCTCCTACGAGCAGTACTTC
TRBV7-2	TRBJ2-1	.	TRBD1	CASSRDRGSYNEQFF	TGTGCCAGCAGCCGGGACAGGGGATCCTACAATGAGCAGTTCTTC
TRBV7-6	TRBJ2-5	.	TRBD1	CASSYGPGTGYLETQYF	TGTGCCAGCAGCTACGGTCCCGGGACAGGGTACCTAGAGACCCAGTACTTC
TRBV19	TRBJ2-2	.	.	CASSRQNANTGELFF	TGTGCCAGTAGTAGGCAGAACGCGAACACCGGGGAGCTGTTTTTT
TRBV7-9	TRBJ1-2	.	.	CASSLGAGGNYGYTF	TGTGCCAGCAGCTTAGGGGCGGGGGGCAACTATGGCTACACCTTC
TRBV4-3	TRBJ2-3	.	TRBD2	CASSQEAGGGPRTDTQYF	TGCGCCAGCAGCCAAGAGGCGGGGGGGGGCCCTCGCACAGATACGCAGTATTTT
TRBV28	TRBJ2-5	.	.	CASSPTGIQETQYF	TGTGCCAGCAGTCCAACCGGGATCCAAGAGACCCAGTACTTC
TRBV6-1	TRBJ1-6	once	TRBD1	CATGQGKNNSPLHF	TGTGCCACCGGACAGGGCAAAAATAATTCACCCCTCCACTTT
TRBV6-5	TRBJ2-1	few	.	CASRHRESYNEQFF	TGTGCCAGCAGACACAGGGAATCCTACAATGAGCAGTTCTTC
TRBV18	TRBJ1-4	.	TRBD1	CASSPGEDREKLFF	TGTGCCAGCTCACCAGGGGAGGACAGGGAAAAACTGTTTTTT
TRBV6-4	TRBJ1-6	.	.	CASSASPWGGSYNSPLHF	TGTGCCAGCAGTGCTTCCCCTTGGGGAGGGTCCTATAATTCACCCCTCCACTTT
TRBV4-2	TRBJ2-7	few	TRBD2	CASSQGEGLTYEQYF	TGTGCCAGCAGCCAGGGGGAGGGGTTGACCTACGAGCAGTACTTC
TRBV29-1	TRBJ1-2	.	.	CSVVEGTYGYTF	TGCAGCGTTGTCGAGGGAACCTATGGCTACACCTTC
TRBV6-1	TRBJ2-7	.	TRBD2	CASSEGGGIPGEQYF	TGTGCCAGCAGTGAAGGGGGGGGGATACCCGGGGAGCAGTACTTC
TRBV6-5	TRBJ1-5	.	TRBD1	CASSRDRGTQPQHF	TGTGCCAGCAGTCGGGACAGGGGTACTCAGCCCCAGCATTTT
TRBV28	TRBJ1-1	.	.	CASSRQTEAFF	TGTGCCAGCAGCCGACAAACTGAAGCTTTCTTT
TRBV6-5	TRBJ1-4	.	.	CASSRDSGRGKLFF	TGTGCCAGCAGCCGAGACAGCGGGCGAGGGAAACTGTTTTTT
TRBV27	TRBJ2-7	.	.	CASSSGTQAYEQYF	TGTGCCAGCAGTTCTGGTACGCAGGCCTACGAGCAGTACTTC
TRBV12-5	TRBJ1-2	.	TRBD1	CASGFGTGGGDTF	TGTGCTAGTGGTTTTGGGACAGGGGGAGGGGACACCTTC
TRBV4-3	TRBJ2-7	.	TRBD1	CASSQDHTGATYEQYF	TGCGCCAGCAGCCAAGATCACACAGGGGCGACCTACGAGCAGTACTTC
TRBV27	TRBJ1-5	.	.	CASSLGGERQPQHF	TGTGCCAGCAGTTTAGGGGGGGAACGGCAGCCCCAGCATTTT
TRBV4-3	TRBJ2-7	.	TRBD2	CASSQGRPSGGYEQYF	TGCGCCAGCAGCCAAGGGCGCCCCAGCGGGGGGTATGAGCAGTACTTC
TRBV4-2	TRBJ1-2	.	.	CASSQVVSYGYTF	TGTGCCAGCAGCCAGGTCGTGAGTTATGGCTACACCTTC
TRBV27	TRBJ1-1	.	.	CASTLGGDTEAFF	TGTGCCAGCACACTAGGGGGAGACACTGAAGCTTTCTTT
TRBV4-3	TRBJ2-5	.	TRBD1	CASSPRATGTGGAQYF	TGCGCCAGCAGCCCGCGGGCCACCGGGACAGGGGGGGCCCAGTACTTC
TRBV5-4	TRBJ2-7	.	.	CASSINYEQYF	TGTGCCAGCAGCATAAACTACGAGCAGTACTTC
TRBV10-2	TRBJ1-2	once	.	CASSEAGDLYGYTF	TGCGCCAGCAGTGAGGCAGGGGACCTCTATGGCTACACCTTC
TRBV4-1	TRBJ2-3	.	TRBD2	CASSQVGSGGLEDTQYF	TGCGCCAGCAGCCAAGTCGGGTCGGGGGGGCTGGAAGATACGCAGTATTTT
TRBV12-5	TRBJ1-1	.	TRBD1	CASGSTQGAGNTEAFF	TGTGCTAGTGGATCAACACAGGGGGCGGGGAACACTGAAGCTTTCTTT
TRBV19	TRBJ2-1	.	TRBD2	CASSIAGGLHNEQFF	TGTGCCAGTAGTATAGCGGGGGGACTACACAATGAGCAGTTCTTC
TRBV4-2	TRBJ1-1	.	.	CASSQAGVTGTEAFF	TGTGCCAGCAGCCAAGCAGGGGTGACCGGCACTGAAGCTTTCTTT
TRBV5-1	TRBJ2-7	.	TRBD1	CASSSTGTGNTYEQYF	TGCGCCAGCAGCTCAACCGGGACAGGAAACACCTACGAGCAGTACTTC
TRBV7-9	TRBJ2-2	.	TRBD1	CASSLVQGDTGELFF	TGTGCCAGCAGCTTGGTTCAGGGGGACACCGGGGAGCTGTTTTTT
TRBV4-1	TRBJ1-4	.	TRBD1	CASSHRGEPNEKLFF	TGCGCCAGCAGCCACAGGGGGGAGCCTAATGAAAAACTGTTTTTT
TRBV19	TRBJ2-7	once	.	CASSIRGSFTHYEQYF	TGTGCCAGTAGTATACGCGGCTCCTTCACCCACTACGAGCAGTACTTC
TRBV18	TRBJ1-6	.	.	CASSPGSGESPLHF	TGTGCCAGCTCACCAGGTTCAGGGGAGTCACCCCTCCACTTT
TRBV11-2	TRBJ2-1	.	.	CASSLVVNEQFF	TGTGCCAGCAGCTTAGTAGTTAATGAGCAGTTCTTC
TRBV19	TRBJ1-6	.	TRBD1	CASSTKPGQGLSYNSPLHF	TGTGCCAGCTCAACGAAACCGGGACAGGGGCTTTCCTATAATTCACCCCTCCACTTT
TRBV7-8	TRBJ1-3	.	.	CASSPPAGSGNTIYF	TGTGCCAGCAGCCCGCCGGCAGGGTCAGGAAACACCATATATTTT
TRBV4-3	TRBJ2-7	medium-sized	.	CASNTGDISYEQYF	TGCGCCAGCAACACAGGAGATATTTCCTACGAGCAGTACTTC
TRBV7-3	TRBJ2-1	few	TRBD2	CASSVGLAGNNEQFF	TGTGCCAGCAGCGTGGGACTAGCGGGTAACAATGAGCAGTTCTTC
TRBV25-1	TRBJ2-2	few	TRBD1	CASSALQGKTGELFF	TGTGCCAGCAGTGCCTTACAGGGGAAAACCGGGGAGCTGTTTTTT
TRBV7-9	TRBJ2-5	.	.	CASSAPGIQETQYF	TGTGCCAGCAGCGCCCCGGGGATACAAGAGACCCAGTACTTC
TRBV27	TRBJ2-3	.	TRBD2	CASSLRLAGDTQYF	TGTGCCAGCAGTTTAAGGCTAGCGGGGGATACGCAGTATTTT
TRBV7-9	TRBJ1-6	.	.	CASSSIQGNSPLHF	TGTGCCAGCAGCTCTATACAGGGCAATTCACCCCTCCACTTT
TRBV7-9	TRBJ1-2	.	.	CASGRGSNYGYTF	TGTGCCAGCGGCCGGGGTTCCAACTATGGCTACACCTTC
TRBV10-2	TRBJ1-2	.	TRBD1	CASRGDRDLIGGYGYTF	TGCGCCAGCAGGGGGGACAGGGACCTCATCGGGGGCTATGGCTACACCTTC
TRBV5-1	TRBJ2-5	.	TRBD1	CASSPSDRGRETQYF	TGCGCCAGCAGCCCGTCAGACAGGGGGAGGGAGACCCAGTACTTC